This TCR beta chain was captured in a study of cytomegalovirus exposure and HLA in healthy donors. With 60 Vbeta and 13 Jbeta primers, the PCR was carried out. TCRdb's table, derived via immunoSEQ multiplex PCR, lists solely in-frame clones and lacks some. This sample has 85,000 to 130,000 clones; approximately 81% occur once, and the top ten carry 13% to 15%. Points from the study as a whole: Another analysis was done later, and it associated approximately 18,000 TCR beta sequences with HLA alleles at 0.05 false discovery rate.

Comments on this clone: Its antigen is currently unknown.

V shed 5 bases, J shed 7 bases, and the junction held 9 bases outside the gene matches. Germline CDR1 is MNHEY and CDR2 is SMNVEV (reference sequence). The CDR3 is 15 amino acids. This sequence was found in a male donor in good health and CMV-seropositive. The source material was PBMCs. The rearrangement joins TRBV27 to TRBJ2-1, with 9 bases lining up with TRBD1. For the CDR3, the DNA is TGTGCCAGCAGTAAATCATCGGACAGGGGTAATGAGCAGTTCTTC. Residues: CASSKSSDRGNEQFF.